Detailed here is one TCR beta chain. These data are taken from a study of blood T cell repertoires in COVID-19. Sequenced by immunoSEQ multiplex PCR; TCRdb stores in-frame clones only, minus some. Here the sample spans roughly 250,000 clones, about 83% being singletons. CDR1 and CDR2 (germline): SGHVS, FQNEAQ. V was pared by 5 bases and J by 0 bases, with 22 bases between. CDR3 size: 19 residues. The TCR comes from a man between 45 and 60 years old with acute or convalescent COVID-19. J is TRBJ2-2 and V is TRBV7-8; possible D gene TRBD2, 7 bases. Sequencing was performed on peripheral blood. The chain's CDR3 is CASSTHRASGAANTGELFF. The CDR3 DNA follows: TGTGCCAGCAGCACCCACAGGGCTAGCGGAGCCGCGAACACCGGGGAGCTGTTTTTT.